Following are 6 T cell receptor beta chains from one sample sequenced in a study of Ad26.COV2.S vaccination and SARS-CoV-2 variants. The protocol was immunoSEQ multiplex PCR, while the TCRdb copy is restricted to in-frame clones and leaves out a portion. The sample shows some 250,000 clones, roughly 88% of them seen only once. Treatment described: around 19 received Ad26.COV2.S at low or high dose, single or two shots; about five received placebo; per-sample allocation not given. All samples were drawn on day 63, counting from the first vaccine or placebo injection. The sequencing used peripheral blood, collected in a trial of Ad26.COV2.S vaccine versus placebo. All receptors come from a person aged 18-60 years who received the Ad26.COV2.S COVID-19 vaccine or a placebo.

The chain recombines TRBV6-5 with TRBJ1-2; the D gene is possibly TRBD1 (6 bases). Looked up from germline, CDR1 is MNHEY and CDR2 is SVGAGI. The CDR3 contains 14 residues. The ends were cut back, 0 bases at V and 4 bases at J, with 9 bases in the middle. The CDR3 sequence is CASSYSRGIYGYTF. In DNA, the CDR3 is TGTGCCAGCAGTTACTCGAGGGGGATCTATGGCTACACCTTC.

The chain employs TRBV18 and TRBJ2-1, with TRBD2 matching 7 bases. This CDR3 is 17 amino acids long. V trimming: 4 bases; J trimming: 0 bases; junction bases outside the gene matches: 9. Germline V gives CDR1 KGHSH, CDR2 LQKENI. This chain's CDR3 is CASSRTGLQSSYNEQFF. The CDR3 bases are TGTGCCAGCTCACGAACGGGACTACAGAGCTCCTACAATGAGCAGTTCTTC.

The chain couples TRBV7-3 to TRBJ2-5, with unresolved D. CDR3 size: 15 residues. Per the germline V gene, CDR1 is SGHTA and CDR2 is FQGTGA. Trimming stripped 3 bases from V and 3 bases from J, with 14 bases between. The CDR3 loop reads CASSLGVTPEETQYF. The CDR3 DNA sequence: TGTGCCAGCAGCTTGGGTGTGACCCCCGAAGAGACCCAGTACTTC.

The chain couples TRBV5-1 to TRBJ1-1; D unclear. CDR3 size: 13 residues. With 0 bases removed from V and 3 bases from J, the gap between germline ends came to 6 bases. CDR1 is SGHRS, CDR2 YFSETQ, per germline. The CDR3 sequence is CASSLALDTEAFF. CDR3 DNA sequence: TGCGCCAGCAGCTTGGCACTTGACACTGAAGCTTTCTTT.

The V gene is TRBV6-5, the J gene TRBJ1-5; weak D call: TRBD1 (5 bases). V was pared by 0 bases and J by 7 bases, with 13 bases between. Germline CDR1 MNHEY, CDR2 SVGAGI. There are 15 residues in the CDR3. This CDR3 is CASSYSRWGEQPQHF. The CDR3 DNA follows: TGTGCCAGCAGTTACTCGAGGTGGGGGGAGCAGCCCCAGCATTTT.

The chain employs TRBV7-8 and TRBJ2-1, with TRBD2 matching over 8 bases. This CDR3 is built from 15 residues. Germline V gives CDR1 SGHVS, CDR2 FQNEAQ. Losses at the gene ends were 2 bases for V and 9 bases for J; bases not matched to a gene: 9. Here the CDR3 reads CASSLNPAGAVEQFF. The CDR3 coding sequence is TGTGCCAGCAGCTTAAATCCAGCGGGAGCGGTTGAGCAGTTCTTC.